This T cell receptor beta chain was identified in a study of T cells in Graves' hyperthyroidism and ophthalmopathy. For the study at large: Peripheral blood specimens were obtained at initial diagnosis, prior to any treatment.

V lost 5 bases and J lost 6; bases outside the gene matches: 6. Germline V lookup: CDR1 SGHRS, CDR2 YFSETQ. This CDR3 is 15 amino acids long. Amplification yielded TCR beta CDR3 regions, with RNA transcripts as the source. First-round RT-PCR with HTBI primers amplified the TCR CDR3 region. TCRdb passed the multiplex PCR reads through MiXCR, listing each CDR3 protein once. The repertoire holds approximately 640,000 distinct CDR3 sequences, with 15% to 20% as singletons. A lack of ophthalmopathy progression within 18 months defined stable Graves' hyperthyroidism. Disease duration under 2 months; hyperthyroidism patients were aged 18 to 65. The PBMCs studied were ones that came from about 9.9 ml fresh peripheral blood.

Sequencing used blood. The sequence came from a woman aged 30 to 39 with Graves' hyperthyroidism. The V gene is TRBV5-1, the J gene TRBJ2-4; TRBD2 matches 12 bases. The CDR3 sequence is CASRSSGRALNIQYF. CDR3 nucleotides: TGCGCCAGCAGATCTAGCGGGAGGGCCTTAAACATTCAGTACTTC.